This TCR beta chain derives from a study of immune evolution from preneoplasia to lung adenocarcinoma. The CDR3 covers 17 residues. Trimming shortened V by 1 base and J by 7 bases, and 20 bases separated the two germline ends. CDR1 and CDR2 from the germline V gene are MDHEN and SYDVKM. Using immunoSEQ multiplex PCR, the repertoire was profiled, and TCRdb retains in-frame clones only, with some absent. The sample includes a few thousand clones, roughly 84% of them seen just once. What was sequenced was FFPE lung adenocarcinoma in situ tissue. The gene calls are TRBV28 and TRBJ1-5; D gene unclear. The sequence was collected from a person aged 60-80 years with lung adenocarcinoma. CDR3 amino acids: CASSLYGSSPKRQPQHF. For the CDR3, the DNA is TGTGCCAGCAGTTTATACGGCAGCTCCCCCAAACGCCAGCCCCAGCATTTT.